What follows are 9 T cell receptor beta chains derived from one specimen sequenced in a study of T cell responses to AZD1222 COVID-19 vaccine. The table came from immunoSEQ multiplex PCR; TCRdb's copy has only in-frame clones and leaves some out. The sample has about 120,000 clones; 80% to 90% are singletons. The sample was peripheral blood, taken on day 0 of AZD1222 vaccination. The receptors were sampled from an adult in good health.

The chain links TRBV13 to TRBJ2-7; D is uncertain. The CDR3 extends over 14 amino acids. The germline gives CDR1 PRHDT, CDR2 FYEKMQ (reference sequence). Trimming shortened V by 4 bases and J by 1 base, and 11 bases separated the two germline ends. CDR3 amino acids: CASSSGPPSYEQYF. The CDR3 nucleotides are TGTGCCAGCAGCTCAGGACCTCCATCCTACGAGCAGTACTTC.

A few counts support this clone. This chain uses TRBV7-3 with TRBJ2-7, with 7 bases fitting TRBD2. This CDR3 has 15 amino acids. V was pared by 2 bases and J by 0 bases, with 4 bases of the junction left unmatched. Germline CDR1 is SGHTA and CDR2 is FQGTGA. CDR3 DNA: TGTGCCAGCAGCTTAGGTGCTAGCGGCTCCTACGAGCAGTACTTC. Its protein product is CASSLGASGSYEQYF.

V is TRBV14 and J is TRBJ2-3; 15 bases line up with TRBD2. The length of the CDR3 is 18 residues. From germline, CDR1 is SGHDN and CDR2 FVKESK. J lost 6 bases, V lost 4 bases, and 11 bases had no gene match. The CDR3 sequence: CASSLTPGLAGGSDTQYF. CDR3 nucleotide sequence: TGTGCCAGCAGCCTAACACCGGGACTAGCGGGAGGATCGGATACGCAGTATTTT.

V gene TRBV18 combines with J gene TRBJ1-1; D not certain. Germline CDR1 reads KGHSH; CDR2 reads LQKENI. Trimming pared 0 bases from V and 4 bases from J, leaving 15 bases between. This CDR3 is 16 amino acids long. This chain's CDR3 is CASSPPESRRATEAFF. DNA of the CDR3: TGTGCCAGCTCACCACCTGAGTCTCGGCGGGCCACTGAAGCTTTCTTT.

The chain recombines TRBV29-1 with TRBJ2-5; D possibly matches TRBD1 or TRBD2 (5 bases each). The CDR3 covers 15 residues. The V gene lost 6 bases and the J gene lost 5 bases, with 22 bases spanning the gap. Germline V gives CDR1 SQVTM, CDR2 ANQGSEA. CDR3 in amino acids: CSVLPDAGSRETQYF. DNA of the CDR3: TGCAGCGTCCTCCCCGACGCAGGGAGCCGGGAGACCCAGTACTTC.

The rearrangement links TRBV7-8 to TRBJ2-2; 9 positions match TRBD1. Germline values: CDR1 SGHVS, CDR2 FQNEAQ. J was trimmed by 5 bases and V by 1 base; bases with no gene match: 2. This CDR3 is built from 15 residues. The CDR3 is CASSLVQGATGELFF. The CDR3 coding sequence is TGTGCCAGCAGCTTAGTACAGGGGGCGACCGGGGAGCTGTTTTTT.

The chain recombines TRBV10-1 with TRBJ2-7; 8 bases match TRBD2. The CDR3 totals 15 residues. CDR1 is WNHNN, CDR2 SYGVQD, per germline (reference sequence). V trimming: 3 bases; J trimming: 3 bases; junction bases outside the gene matches: 7. DNA of the CDR3: TGCGCCAGCAGTGACCCTAGCGGGCGAAGCTACGAGCAGTACTTC. This codes for CASSDPSGRSYEQYF.

V and J are TRBV5-4 and TRBJ1-4; no reliable D call. The CDR3 is 15 amino acids. Trimming cost V 4 bases and J 7 bases, with 17 bases left between them. Germline CDR1 and CDR2: SGHNT and YYREEE (reference sequence). CDR3: CASSRDPADGEKLFF. CDR3 DNA sequence: TGTGCCAGCAGCCGAGACCCCGCCGACGGTGAAAAACTGTTTTTT.

The rearrangement uses TRBV5-1 and TRBJ2-2; 10 positions match TRBD2. Germline V gene lookup returns CDR1 SGHRS and CDR2 YFSETQ. Trimming at V came to 5 bases and at J to 3 bases, leaving 7 bases not matched to a gene. The length of the CDR3 is 16 residues. The CDR3 reads CASRFSGGTYTGELFF. The CDR3, as DNA: TGCGCCAGCAGGTTTAGCGGGGGGACTTACACCGGGGAGCTGTTTTTT.